Each of the 8 T cell receptor beta chains below was sequenced from the same sample in a study of T cells in Graves' hyperthyroidism and ophthalmopathy. Amplified regions were TCR beta CDR3 sequences from RNA transcripts. The study used the HTBI primer set for a first-round RT-PCR of the TCR CDR3. TCRdb re-derived calls from the multiplex PCR reads in MiXCR, one entry per CDR3 protein. In the table there are 400,000 to 550,000 distinct CDR3 sequences, around 22% of which are singletons. Sequencing was performed on blood. These TCRs come from a woman in her 30s with Graves' ophthalmopathy.

The rearrangement joins TRBV7-2 to TRBJ2-7; 8 bases align to TRBD2. The CDR3 is 14 amino acids. The junction had 9 bases not matched to a gene; V was cut back by 6 bases and J by 5 bases. Germline V lookup: CDR1 SGHTA, CDR2 FQGNSA. CDR3: CASRSFRGGDEQYF. CDR3 DNA: TGTGCCAGCAGATCATTTCGGGGGGGCGACGAGCAGTACTTC.

Many counts were recorded for this clonotype. The chain is built from TRBV20-1 and TRBJ2-4; 7 bases are a match to TRBD2. The CDR3 is 16 residues long. The trim removed 6 bases at V and 1 base at J, leaving 12 bases unmatched. The germline V gene has CDR1 DFQATT and CDR2 SNEGSKA (reference sequence). CDR3 DNA sequence: TGCAGTGCCCATGAGAGCGGGGATCTGGCCAAAAACATTCAGTACTTC. Translated, it gives CSAHESGDLAKNIQYF.

This clonotype was seen ten or more times. The chain links TRBV11-1 to TRBJ2-7; TRBD1 matches 9 bases. V trimming: 3 bases; J trimming: 5 bases; junction bases outside the gene matches: 11. Germline V CDR1 and CDR2: SGHAT, FQDESV (reference sequence). The CDR3 extends over 16 amino acids. The CDR3 sequence is CASSFAPGQGGHEQYF. CDR3 sequence (DNA): TGTGCCAGCAGCTTCGCCCCGGGACAGGGCGGCCACGAGCAGTACTTC.

The chain employs TRBV6-5 and TRBJ1-2; no clear D. From germline, CDR1 is MNHEY and CDR2 SVGAGI. CDR3 length: 14 residues. V dropped 4 bases and J dropped 1 base, with 10 bases sitting between them. This CDR3 is CASSSSRINYGYTF. CDR3 coding DNA: TGTGCCAGCAGTTCATCGCGTATTAACTATGGCTACACCTTC.

This clonotype came up many times. The chain has TRBV6-2 or TRBV6-3 and TRBJ1-2, with D uncertain. Per germline, CDR1 MNHEY and CDR2 SVGEGT. This CDR3 has 15 residues. V lost 5 bases and J 1 base, leaving 14 bases between the germline ends. CDR3 DNA: TGTGCCAGCAGTCGCTATCGAGGAGATAACTATGGCTACACCTTC. This translates into CASSRYRGDNYGYTF.

Ten or more counts support this clonotype. An end of the junction does not agree with germline; a read error may underlie this. J is TRBJ1-5 and V is TRBV5-1, with no clear D. This CDR3 contains 13 residues. Germline V gene lookup returns CDR1 SGHRS and CDR2 YFSETQ. The DNA for the CDR3 is TGTGCCAGCAGTTTAACCGGGGAACAGCCCCAGCATTTT. Its protein product is CASSLTGEQPQHF.

The chain has TRBV12-3 or TRBV12-4 and TRBJ2-2; D might be TRBD2 (7 bases). V dropped 1 base and J dropped 0 bases, with 9 bases sitting between them. The CDR3 totals 16 residues. DNA of the CDR3: TGTGCCAGCAGTTTAGGGGGGGGCGCGAACACCGGGGAGCTGTTTTTT. It codes for CASSLGGGANTGELFF.

This clonotype was observed many times. The CDR3 DNA reads as TGCAGCGCCAGGGACAGGGGGCTTTCTGGCTACACCTTC. Residues: CSARDRGLSGYTF. The chain links TRBV29-1 to TRBJ1-2, with 12 bases identical to TRBD1. The CDR3 runs 13 residues. CDR1 SQVTM and CDR2 ANQGSEA come from the germline V gene. Losses at the gene ends were 7 bases for V and 7 bases for J; bases not matched to a gene: 7.